This T cell receptor beta chain appears in the sequencing data of a study of blood T cell repertoires in COVID-19. About the research overall: Italy, Spain and the United States were the sources of the convalescent and acute COVID-19 samples. PBMCs, B-cell-depleted T cells, or T cells were the source of the cDNA or gDNA that made up the material.

In the authors' methods: Reference gene primer amplification in the assay estimated nucleated cell counts. The method was immunoSEQ multiplex PCR; TCRdb's version includes in-frame clones alone and lacks a portion of them. The DNA was the basis for D and trimming; V, J and clone size are from that table. The table has tens of thousands of clones, 86% seen once; the top ten hold 14% to 15%. Germline V CDR1 and CDR2: SGHNT, YYREEE (reference sequence). V lost 3 bases and J 1 base, leaving 13 bases between the germline ends. This CDR3 is built from 15 residues. This receptor was identified in a human donor in a cohort sampled during active COVID-19. The rearrangement uses TRBV5-4 and TRBJ1-1; no clear D. The source material was peripheral blood. As DNA, the CDR3 is TGTGCCAGCAGCTCGGGAGCTCACTCGAACACTGAAGCTTTCTTT. This encodes CASSSGAHSNTEAFF.